A single sample gave rise to the 9 T cell receptor beta chains below, sequenced in a study of T cell changes during pregnancy in multiple sclerosis. Profiled with immunoSEQ multiplex PCR; TCRdb holds only in-frame clones, not every one. Of 70,000 to 90,000 clones listed, 90% to 95% are singletons. The sample here was peripheral blood, taken in the first trimester of pregnancy. Receptors originate from a female donor with multiple sclerosis, enrolled in a pregnancy study.

The V gene is TRBV4-2, the J gene TRBJ1-1; TRBD1 aligns across 7 bases. Germline V gene sequence: CDR1 LGHNA, CDR2 YNFKEQ. The J segment lost 1 base and the V segment lost 3 bases, leaving 2 bases of the junction unmatched. CDR3 size: 14 residues. CDR3 DNA sequence: TGTGCCAGCAGCCAGGACAGGACGAACACTGAAGCTTTCTTT. It is translated as CASSQDRTNTEAFF.

The rearrangement links TRBV5-1 to TRBJ2-1, with 7 bases lining up with TRBD1. J gave up 3 bases and V 4 bases, and 4 bases lay outside the gene matches. Germline V gene lookup returns CDR1 SGHRS and CDR2 YFSETQ. The CDR3 contains 14 residues. This CDR3 is CASSTGTVYNEQFF. The CDR3 region has the DNA TGCGCCAGCAGCACCGGGACAGTCTACAATGAGCAGTTCTTC.

The chain links TRBV5-1 to TRBJ2-3, with 8 bases fitting TRBD1. The germline V gene has CDR1 SGHRS and CDR2 YFSETQ. The CDR3 totals 16 residues. Germline trimming cut 6 bases from V and 4 bases from J; bases unmatched to any gene: 13. This CDR3 is CASNSGRTGPPDTQYF. CDR3 DNA sequence: TGCGCCAGCAATTCAGGCAGGACAGGGCCCCCAGATACGCAGTATTTT. Combining the CDR3 with reference TRBV5-1 and TRBJ2-3 gives the whole variable domain KAGVTQTPRYLIKTRGQQVTLSCSPISGHRSVSWYQQTPGQGLQFLFEYFSETQRNKGNFPGRFSGRQFSNSRSEMNVSTLELGDSALYLCASNSGRTGPPDTQYFGPGTRLTVL.

The table lists this clone with a count of one. V and J are TRBV9 and TRBJ2-7; D is perhaps TRBD1 (6 bases). CDR1 and CDR2 (germline): SGDLS, YYNGEE. V lost 0 bases to trimming and J lost 3 bases, with 16 bases between them. The CDR3 runs 16 residues. The CDR3 bases are TGTGCCAGCAGCGTAGCGTTTGGACAGCCTATCTACGAGCAGTACTTC. Protein: CASSVAFGQPIYEQYF.

The V call is TRBV18, the J call TRBJ1-3, with unresolved D. Trimming cost V 1 base and J 0 bases, with 19 bases left between them. Germline CDR1 KGHSH, CDR2 LQKENI. CDR3 length: 19 amino acids. CDR3 DNA sequence: TGTGCCAGCTCACCACTCCCGCTCAGTATATCAACCTCTGGAAACACCATATATTTT. This encodes CASSPLPLSISTSGNTIYF. The full variable domain, completed using reference TRBV18 and TRBJ1-3, is NAGVMQNPRHLVRRRGQEARLRCSPMKGHSHVYWYRQLPEEGLKFMVYLQKENIIDESGMPKERFSAEFPKEGPSILRIQQVVRGDSAAYFCASSPLPLSISTSGNTIYFGEGSWLTVV.

V gene TRBV7-8 combines with J gene TRBJ2-1, with TRBD2 matching over 13 bases. With V trimmed by 0 bases and J by 9 bases, 5 bases remained unmatched. Germline-derived CDR1 and CDR2 are SGHVS and FQNEAQ. The CDR3 extends over 16 amino acids. CDR3 in amino acids: CASSLARLAGGREQFF. CDR3 DNA sequence: TGTGCCAGCAGCTTAGCGCGACTAGCGGGGGGCCGTGAGCAGTTCTTC.

This chain links TRBV15 with TRBJ1-5; the D gene is possibly TRBD1 (6 bases). The CDR3 is 15 residues long. V lost 5 bases and J lost 5, with 16 bases in between. The germline gives CDR1 LNHNV, CDR2 YYDKDF (reference sequence). CDR3 bases: TGTGCCACCAGCCCCTACAGGGACCTTTATCAGCCCCAGCATTTT. This codes for CATSPYRDLYQPQHF.

The rearrangement joins TRBV6-5 to TRBJ1-5; the match to TRBD1 covers 7 bases. The CDR3 totals 15 residues. V was clipped by 5 bases and J by 2 bases; unmatched bases: 6. CDR1 is MNHEY, CDR2 SVGAGI, per germline. Written as DNA, the CDR3 is TGTGCCAGCAGTACAGGGGCCAGGGGCAATCAGCCCCAGCATTTT. It yields the protein CASSTGARGNQPQHF.

The V gene is TRBV28, the J gene TRBJ1-4; D perhaps matches TRBD1 (6 bases). CDR3 size: 15 residues. V shed 4 bases and J shed 3 bases, with 12 bases lying between them. Germline V gene sequence: CDR1 MDHEN, CDR2 SYDVKM. CDR3 sequence: CASSSSGTPNEKLFF. The CDR3 region has the DNA TGTGCCAGCAGTTCATCCGGGACACCTAATGAAAAACTGTTTTTT.